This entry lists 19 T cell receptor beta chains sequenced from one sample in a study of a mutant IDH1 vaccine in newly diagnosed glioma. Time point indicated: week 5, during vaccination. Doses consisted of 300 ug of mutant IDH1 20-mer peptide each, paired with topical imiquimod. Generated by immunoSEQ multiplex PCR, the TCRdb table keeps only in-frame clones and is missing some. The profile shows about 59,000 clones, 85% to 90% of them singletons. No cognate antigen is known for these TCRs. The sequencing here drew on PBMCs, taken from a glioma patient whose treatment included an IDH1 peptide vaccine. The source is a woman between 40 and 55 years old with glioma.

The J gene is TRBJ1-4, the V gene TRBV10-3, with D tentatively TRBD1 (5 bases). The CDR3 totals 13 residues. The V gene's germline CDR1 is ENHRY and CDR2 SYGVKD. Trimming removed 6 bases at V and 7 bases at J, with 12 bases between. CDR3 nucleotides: TGTGCCATCAGCGGGGGTAGCGGTGAAAAACTGTTTTTT. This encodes CAISGGSGEKLFF.

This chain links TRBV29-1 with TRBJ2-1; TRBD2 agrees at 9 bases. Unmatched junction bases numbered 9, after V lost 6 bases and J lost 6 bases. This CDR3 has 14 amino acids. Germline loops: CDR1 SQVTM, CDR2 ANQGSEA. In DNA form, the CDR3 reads TGCAGCGTACTTGGAAGCGGGAGGAGCAATGAGCAGTTCTTC. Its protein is CSVLGSGRSNEQFF.

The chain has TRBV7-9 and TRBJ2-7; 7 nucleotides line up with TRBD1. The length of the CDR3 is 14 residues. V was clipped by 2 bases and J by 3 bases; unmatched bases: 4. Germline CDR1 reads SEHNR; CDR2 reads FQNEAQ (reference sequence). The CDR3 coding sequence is TGTGCCAGCAGCTTATCCGGGACAGTCTACGAGCAGTACTTC. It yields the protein CASSLSGTVYEQYF.

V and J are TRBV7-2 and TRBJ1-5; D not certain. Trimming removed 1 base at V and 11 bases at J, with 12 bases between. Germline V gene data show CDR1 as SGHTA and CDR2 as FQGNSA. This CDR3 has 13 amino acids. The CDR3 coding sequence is TGTGCCAGCAGCTTAGAACCAGAGATGTCCCAGCATTTT. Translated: CASSLEPEMSQHF.

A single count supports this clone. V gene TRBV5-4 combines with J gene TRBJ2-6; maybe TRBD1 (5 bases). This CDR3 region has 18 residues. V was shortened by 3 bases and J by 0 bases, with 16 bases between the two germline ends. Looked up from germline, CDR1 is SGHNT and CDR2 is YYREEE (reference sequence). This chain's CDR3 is CASSYDSPSSSGANVLTF. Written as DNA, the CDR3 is TGTGCCAGCAGCTATGACAGTCCCAGCTCCTCTGGGGCCAACGTCCTGACTTTC.

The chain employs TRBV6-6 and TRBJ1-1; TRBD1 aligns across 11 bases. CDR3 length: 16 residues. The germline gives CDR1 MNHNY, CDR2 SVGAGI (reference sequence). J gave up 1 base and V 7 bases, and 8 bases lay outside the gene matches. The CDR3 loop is CASKHRTGGRNTEAFF. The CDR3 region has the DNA TGTGCCAGCAAGCACCGGACAGGGGGCCGGAACACTGAAGCTTTCTTT.

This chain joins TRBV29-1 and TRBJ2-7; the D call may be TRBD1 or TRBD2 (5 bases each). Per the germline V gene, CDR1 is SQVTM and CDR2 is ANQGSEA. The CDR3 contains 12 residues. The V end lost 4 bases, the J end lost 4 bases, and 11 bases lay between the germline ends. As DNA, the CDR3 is TGCAGCGTTGGGGACGCCGCGTACGAGCAGTACTTC. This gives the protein CSVGDAAYEQYF.

The CDR3 protein is CASSISTRMNTEAFF. CDR3 coding DNA: TGTGCCAGTAGTATATCTACAAGGATGAACACTGAAGCTTTCTTT. The chain uses TRBV19 and TRBJ1-1, with D uncertain. Deletions cut 2 bases from V and 0 bases from J, with 10 bases between. The CDR3 totals 15 residues. Looked up from germline, CDR1 is LNHDA and CDR2 is SQIVND (reference sequence).

The CDR3 loop reads CASTERETQYF. The CDR3 region has the DNA TGTGCCAGCACCGAGCGGGAGACGCAGTATTTT. V is TRBV28 and J is TRBJ2-3; TRBD2 agrees at 8 bases. The CDR3 loop spans 11 amino acids. The ends lost 7 bases at V and 9 bases at J; junction bases unmatched: 3. Germline V lookup: CDR1 MDHEN, CDR2 SYDVKM.

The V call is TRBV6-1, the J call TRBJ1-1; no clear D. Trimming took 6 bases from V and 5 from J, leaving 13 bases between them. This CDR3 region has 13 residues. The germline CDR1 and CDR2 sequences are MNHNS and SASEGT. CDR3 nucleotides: TGTGCCAGCAGGAGTTATCAGGATACTGAAGCTTTCTTT. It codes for CASRSYQDTEAFF.

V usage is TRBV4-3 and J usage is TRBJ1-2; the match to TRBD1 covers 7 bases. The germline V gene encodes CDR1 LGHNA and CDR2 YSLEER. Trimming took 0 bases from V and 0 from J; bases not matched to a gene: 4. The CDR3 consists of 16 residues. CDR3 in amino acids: CASSQETGVPNYGYTF. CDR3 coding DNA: TGCGCCAGCAGCCAAGAAACAGGGGTCCCTAACTATGGCTACACCTTC.

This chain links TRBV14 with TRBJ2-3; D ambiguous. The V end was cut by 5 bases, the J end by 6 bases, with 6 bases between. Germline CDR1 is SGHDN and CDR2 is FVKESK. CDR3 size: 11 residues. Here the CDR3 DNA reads TGTGCCAGCAGCGAACTGGATACGCAGTATTTT. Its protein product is CASSELDTQYF.

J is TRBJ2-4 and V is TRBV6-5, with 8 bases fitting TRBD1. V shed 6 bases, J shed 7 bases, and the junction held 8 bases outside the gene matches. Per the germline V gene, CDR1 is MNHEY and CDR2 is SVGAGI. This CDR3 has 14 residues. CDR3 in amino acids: CASSPNRGLNIQYF. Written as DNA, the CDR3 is TGTGCCAGCAGCCCCAACAGGGGGTTGAACATTCAGTACTTC.

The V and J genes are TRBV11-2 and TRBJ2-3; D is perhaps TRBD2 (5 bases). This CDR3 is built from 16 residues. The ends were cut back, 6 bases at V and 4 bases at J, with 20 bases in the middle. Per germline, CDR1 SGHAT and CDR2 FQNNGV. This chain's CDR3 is CASRRAGRSSADTQYF. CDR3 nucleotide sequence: TGTGCCAGCAGACGTGCGGGCCGATCTTCGGCAGATACGCAGTATTTT.

The CDR3 coding sequence is TGTGCCAGCAGTGATTTTAAGGAGAGAGGGACCTTC. Its protein product is CASSDFKERGTF. The chain has TRBV2 and TRBJ1-2; D is uncertain. The V gene lost 3 bases and the J gene lost 14 bases, with 16 bases spanning the gap. Germline loops: CDR1 SNHLY, CDR2 FYNNEI. There are 12 residues in the CDR3. The whole variable domain, filled in from reference TRBV2 and TRBJ1-2, reads EPEVTQTPSHQVTQMGQEVILRCVPISNHLYFYWYRQILGQKVEFLVSFYNNEISEKSEIFDDQFSVERPDGSNFTLKIRSTKLEDSAMYFCASSDFKERGTFGSGTRLTVV.

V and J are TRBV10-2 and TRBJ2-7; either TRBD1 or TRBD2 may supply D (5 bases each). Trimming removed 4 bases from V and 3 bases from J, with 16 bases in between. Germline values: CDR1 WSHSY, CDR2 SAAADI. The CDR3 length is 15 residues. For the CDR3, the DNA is TGCGCCAGCAGTGTCCGTGGGACGGGGATCTACGAGCAGTACTTC. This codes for CASSVRGTGIYEQYF.

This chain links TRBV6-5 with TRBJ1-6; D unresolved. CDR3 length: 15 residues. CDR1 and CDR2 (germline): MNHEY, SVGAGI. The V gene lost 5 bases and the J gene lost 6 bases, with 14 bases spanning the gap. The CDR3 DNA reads TGTGCCAGCAGTCGAAAAACCATGGTTAATTCACCCCTCCACTTT. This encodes CASSRKTMVNSPLHF.

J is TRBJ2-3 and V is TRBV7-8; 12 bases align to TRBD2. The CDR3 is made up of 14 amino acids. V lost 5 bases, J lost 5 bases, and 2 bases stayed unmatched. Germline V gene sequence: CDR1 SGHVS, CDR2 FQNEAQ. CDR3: CASSGLAGRDTQYF. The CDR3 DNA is TGTGCCAGCAGCGGACTAGCGGGGAGAGATACGCAGTATTTT. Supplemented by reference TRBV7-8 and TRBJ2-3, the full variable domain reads GAGVSQSPRYKVAKRGQDVALRCDPISGHVSLFWYQQALGQGPEFLTYFQNEAQLDKSGLPSDRFFAERPEGSVSTLKIQRTQQEDSAVYLCASSGLAGRDTQYFGPGTRLTVL.

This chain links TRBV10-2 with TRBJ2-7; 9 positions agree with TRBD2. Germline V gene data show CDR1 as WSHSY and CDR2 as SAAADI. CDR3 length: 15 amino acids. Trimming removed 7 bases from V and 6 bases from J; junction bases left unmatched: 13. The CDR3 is CASKGYTSGRSEQYF. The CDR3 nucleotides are TGCGCCAGCAAGGGATACACGAGCGGGAGGAGCGAGCAGTACTTC.